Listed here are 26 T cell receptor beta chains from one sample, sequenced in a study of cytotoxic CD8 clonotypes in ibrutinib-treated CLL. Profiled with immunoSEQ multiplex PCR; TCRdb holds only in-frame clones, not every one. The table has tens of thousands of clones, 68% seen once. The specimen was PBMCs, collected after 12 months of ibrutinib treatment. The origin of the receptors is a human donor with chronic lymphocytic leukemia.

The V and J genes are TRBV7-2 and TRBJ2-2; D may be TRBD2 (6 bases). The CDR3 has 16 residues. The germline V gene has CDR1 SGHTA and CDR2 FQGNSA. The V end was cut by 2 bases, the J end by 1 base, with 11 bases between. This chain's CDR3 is CASSLSRGWNTGELFF. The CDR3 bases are TGTGCCAGCAGCTTATCGCGGGGCTGGAACACCGGGGAGCTGTTTTTT.

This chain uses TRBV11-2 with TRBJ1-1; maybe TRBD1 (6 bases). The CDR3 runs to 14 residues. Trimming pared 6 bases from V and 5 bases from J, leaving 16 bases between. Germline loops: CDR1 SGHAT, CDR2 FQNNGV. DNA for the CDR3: TGTGCCAGCAGTCCAGGGGCCTCGAGAACTGAAGCTTTCTTT. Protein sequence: CASSPGASRTEAFF.

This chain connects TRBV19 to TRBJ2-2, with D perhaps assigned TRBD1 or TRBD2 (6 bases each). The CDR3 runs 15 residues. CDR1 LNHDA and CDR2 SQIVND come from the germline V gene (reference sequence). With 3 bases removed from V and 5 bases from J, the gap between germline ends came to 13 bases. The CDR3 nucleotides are TGTGCCAGTAGTATTCGGGGGCTGGGGACCGGGGAGCTGTTTTTT. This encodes CASSIRGLGTGELFF.

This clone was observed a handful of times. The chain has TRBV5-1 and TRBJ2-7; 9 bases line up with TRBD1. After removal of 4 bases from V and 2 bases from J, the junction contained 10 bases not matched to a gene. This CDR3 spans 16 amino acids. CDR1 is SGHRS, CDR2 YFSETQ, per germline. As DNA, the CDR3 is TGCGCCAGCAGCCCGGAACAGAGGACAGGGGCCTACGAGCAGTACTTC. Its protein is CASSPEQRTGAYEQYF.

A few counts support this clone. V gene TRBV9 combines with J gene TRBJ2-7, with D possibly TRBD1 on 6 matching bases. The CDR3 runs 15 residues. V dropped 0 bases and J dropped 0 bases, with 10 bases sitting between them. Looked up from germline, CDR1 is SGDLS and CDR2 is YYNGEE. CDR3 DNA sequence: TGTGCCAGCAGCGTAGAGCTAGGGGGCTCCTACGAGCAGTACTTC. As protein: CASSVELGGSYEQYF.

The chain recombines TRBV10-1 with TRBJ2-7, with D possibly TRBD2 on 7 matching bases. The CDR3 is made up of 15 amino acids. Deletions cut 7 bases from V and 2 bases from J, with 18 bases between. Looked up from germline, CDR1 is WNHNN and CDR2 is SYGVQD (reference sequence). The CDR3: CASKGGLRTTYEQYF. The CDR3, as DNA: TGCGCCAGCAAGGGGGGGCTGCGAACCACCTACGAGCAGTACTTC.

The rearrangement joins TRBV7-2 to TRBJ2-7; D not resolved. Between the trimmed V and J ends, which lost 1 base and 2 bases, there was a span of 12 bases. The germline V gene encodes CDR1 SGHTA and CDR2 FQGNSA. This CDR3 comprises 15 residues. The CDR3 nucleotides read TGTGCCAGCAGCTTAGTTCCGGCGGCAGCCTACGAGCAGTACTTC. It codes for CASSLVPAAAYEQYF.

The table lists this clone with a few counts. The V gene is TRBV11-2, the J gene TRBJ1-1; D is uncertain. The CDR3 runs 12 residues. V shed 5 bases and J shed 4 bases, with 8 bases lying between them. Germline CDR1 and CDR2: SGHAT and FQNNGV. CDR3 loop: CASSVPVTEAFF. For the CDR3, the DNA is TGTGCCAGCAGCGTCCCGGTCACTGAAGCTTTCTTT.

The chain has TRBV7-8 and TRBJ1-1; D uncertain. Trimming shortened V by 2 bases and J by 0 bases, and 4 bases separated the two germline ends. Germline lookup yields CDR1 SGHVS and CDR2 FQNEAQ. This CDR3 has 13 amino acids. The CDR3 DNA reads TGTGCCAGCAGCTTACAGCTGAACACTGAAGCTTTCTTT. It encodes CASSLQLNTEAFF.

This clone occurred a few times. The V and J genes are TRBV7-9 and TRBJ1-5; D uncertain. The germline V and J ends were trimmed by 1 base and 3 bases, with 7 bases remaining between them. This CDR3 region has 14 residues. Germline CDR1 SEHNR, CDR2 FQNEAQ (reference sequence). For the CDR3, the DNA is TGTGCCAGCAGCTTAGGGTATACCAATCAGCCCCAGCATTTT. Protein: CASSLGYTNQPQHF.

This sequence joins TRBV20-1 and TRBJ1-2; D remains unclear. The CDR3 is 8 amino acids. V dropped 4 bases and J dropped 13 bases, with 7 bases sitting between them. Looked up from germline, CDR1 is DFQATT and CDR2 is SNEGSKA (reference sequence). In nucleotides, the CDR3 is TGCAGTGCTATCCTCTCCACCTTC. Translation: CSAILSTF.

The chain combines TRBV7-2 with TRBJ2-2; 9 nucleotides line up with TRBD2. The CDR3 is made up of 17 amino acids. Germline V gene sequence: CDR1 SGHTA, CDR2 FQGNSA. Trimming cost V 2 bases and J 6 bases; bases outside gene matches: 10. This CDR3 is CASSLFGGGAVAGELFF. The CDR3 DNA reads TGTGCCAGCAGCTTATTCGGCGGGGGGGCCGTAGCCGGGGAGCTGTTTTTT.

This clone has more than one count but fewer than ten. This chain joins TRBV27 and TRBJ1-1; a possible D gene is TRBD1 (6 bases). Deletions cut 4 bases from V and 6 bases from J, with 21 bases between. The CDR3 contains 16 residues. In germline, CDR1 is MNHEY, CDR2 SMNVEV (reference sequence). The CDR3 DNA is TGTGCCAGCAGTTCCCCCCGCGGGGGCAAGTCTTCTGAAGCTTTCTTT. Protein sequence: CASSSPRGGKSSEAFF.

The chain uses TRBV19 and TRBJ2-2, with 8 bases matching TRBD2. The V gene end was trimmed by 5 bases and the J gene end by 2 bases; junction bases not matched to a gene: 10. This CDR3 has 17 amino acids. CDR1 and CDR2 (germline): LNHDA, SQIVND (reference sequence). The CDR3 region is CASSGWALADNTGELFF. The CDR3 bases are TGTGCCAGTAGTGGATGGGCACTAGCGGATAACACCGGGGAGCTGTTTTTT.

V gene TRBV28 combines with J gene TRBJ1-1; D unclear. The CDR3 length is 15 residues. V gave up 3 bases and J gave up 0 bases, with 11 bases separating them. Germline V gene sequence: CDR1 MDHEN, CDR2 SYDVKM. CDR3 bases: TGTGCCAGCAGTTTTGGGAGTCCCCTGAACACTGAAGCTTTCTTT. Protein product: CASSFGSPLNTEAFF.

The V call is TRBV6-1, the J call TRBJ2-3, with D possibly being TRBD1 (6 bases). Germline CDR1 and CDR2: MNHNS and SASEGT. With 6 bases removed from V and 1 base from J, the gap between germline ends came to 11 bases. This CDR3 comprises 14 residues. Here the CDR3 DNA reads TGTGCCAGCAGGGTGACAGGAGGCACAGATACGCAGTATTTT. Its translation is CASRVTGGTDTQYF.

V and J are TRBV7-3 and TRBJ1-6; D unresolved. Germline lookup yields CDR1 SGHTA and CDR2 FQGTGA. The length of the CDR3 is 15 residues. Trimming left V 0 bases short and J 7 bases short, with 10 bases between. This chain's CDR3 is CASSLTWGQNSPLHF. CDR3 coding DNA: TGTGCCAGCAGCTTAACGTGGGGTCAGAATTCACCCCTCCACTTT.

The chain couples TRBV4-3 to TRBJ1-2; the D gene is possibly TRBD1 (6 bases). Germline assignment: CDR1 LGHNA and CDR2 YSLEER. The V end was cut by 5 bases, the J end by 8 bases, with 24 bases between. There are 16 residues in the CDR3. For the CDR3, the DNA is TGCGCCAGCAGCAAGATTATTTGGGGGGCGTATGAAGGCTACACCTTC. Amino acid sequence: CASSKIIWGAYEGYTF.

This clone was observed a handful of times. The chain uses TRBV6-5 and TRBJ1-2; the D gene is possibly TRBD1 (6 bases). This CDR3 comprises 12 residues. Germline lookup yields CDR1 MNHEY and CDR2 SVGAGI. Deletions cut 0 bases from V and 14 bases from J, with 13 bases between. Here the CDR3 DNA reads TGTGCCAGCAGTTACTCCTTGGGACACCTAACCTTC. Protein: CASSYSLGHLTF.

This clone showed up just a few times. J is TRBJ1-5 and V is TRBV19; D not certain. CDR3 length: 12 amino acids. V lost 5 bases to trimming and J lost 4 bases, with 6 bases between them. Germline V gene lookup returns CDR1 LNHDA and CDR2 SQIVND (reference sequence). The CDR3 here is CASSVRNQPQHF. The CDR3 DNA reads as TGTGCCAGTAGTGTGCGAAATCAGCCCCAGCATTTT.

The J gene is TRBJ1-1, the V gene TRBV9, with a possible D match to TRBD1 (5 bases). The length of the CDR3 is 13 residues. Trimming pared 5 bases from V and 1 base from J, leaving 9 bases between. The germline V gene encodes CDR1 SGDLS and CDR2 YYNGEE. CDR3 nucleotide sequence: TGTGCCAGCAGAGGGACGGCGAACACTGAAGCTTTCTTT. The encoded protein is CASRGTANTEAFF.

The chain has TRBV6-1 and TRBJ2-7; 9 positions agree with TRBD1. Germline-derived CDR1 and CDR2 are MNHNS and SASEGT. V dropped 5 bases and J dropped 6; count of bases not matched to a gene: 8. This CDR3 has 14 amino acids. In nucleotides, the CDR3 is TGTGCCAGCAGTACGGGACAGGGTTCAGCCGAGCAGTACTTC. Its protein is CASSTGQGSAEQYF.

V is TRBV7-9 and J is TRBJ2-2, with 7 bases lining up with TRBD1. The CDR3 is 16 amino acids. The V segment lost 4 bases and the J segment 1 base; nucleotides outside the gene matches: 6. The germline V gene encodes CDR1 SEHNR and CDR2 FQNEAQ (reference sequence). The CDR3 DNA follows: TGTGCCAGCAGCTCCCTTGGGACAGTGAACACCGGGGAGCTGTTTTTT. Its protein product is CASSSLGTVNTGELFF.

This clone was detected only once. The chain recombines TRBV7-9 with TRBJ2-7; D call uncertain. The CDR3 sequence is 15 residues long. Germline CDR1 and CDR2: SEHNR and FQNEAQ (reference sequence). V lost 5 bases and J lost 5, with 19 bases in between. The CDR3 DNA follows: TGTGCCAGCAGCAACACCCCGGGCAAGTCTCACGAGCAGTACTTC. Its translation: CASSNTPGKSHEQYF.

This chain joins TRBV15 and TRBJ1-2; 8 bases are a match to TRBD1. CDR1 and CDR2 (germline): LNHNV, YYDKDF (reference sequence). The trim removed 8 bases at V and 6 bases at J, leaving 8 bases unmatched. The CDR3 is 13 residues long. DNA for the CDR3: TGTGCCACCTCACGGGGGACAGGAGATGGCTACACCTTC. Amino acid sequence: CATSRGTGDGYTF. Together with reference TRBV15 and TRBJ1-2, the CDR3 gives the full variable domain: DAMVIQNPRYQVTQFGKPVTLSCSQTLNHNVMYWYQQKSSQAPKLLFHYYDKDFNNEADTPDNFQSRRPNTSFCFLDIRSPGLGDTAMYLCATSRGTGDGYTFGSGTRLTVV.

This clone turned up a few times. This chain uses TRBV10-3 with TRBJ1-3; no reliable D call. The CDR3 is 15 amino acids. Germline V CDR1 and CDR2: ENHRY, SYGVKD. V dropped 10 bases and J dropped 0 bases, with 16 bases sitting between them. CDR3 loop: CATLDRRHSGNTIYF. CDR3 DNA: TGTGCCACCCTGGACCGAAGACACTCTGGAAACACCATATATTTT.